The T cell receptor (beta chain) under discussion was sequenced for a study of T cell changes during pregnancy in multiple sclerosis. Trimming cost V 2 bases and J 10 bases, with 17 bases left between them. CDR1 is SGHTA and CDR2 is FQGNSA in the germline V gene. The CDR3 loop spans 14 amino acids. Data came from immunoSEQ multiplex PCR; TCRdb stores just in-frame clones and leaves some out. The table records some 42,000 clones, 85% to 95% of them present only once. This chain connects TRBV7-2 to TRBJ1-2, with unresolved D. The TCR was taken from a female donor with multiple sclerosis, enrolled in a pregnancy study. Sample: CD4+ T cells from peripheral blood mononuclear cells, taken in the third trimester of pregnancy. CDR3 protein: CASSLSGVLPTYTF. In DNA form, the CDR3 reads TGTGCCAGCAGCTTATCCGGGGTACTTCCTACCTACACCTTC.